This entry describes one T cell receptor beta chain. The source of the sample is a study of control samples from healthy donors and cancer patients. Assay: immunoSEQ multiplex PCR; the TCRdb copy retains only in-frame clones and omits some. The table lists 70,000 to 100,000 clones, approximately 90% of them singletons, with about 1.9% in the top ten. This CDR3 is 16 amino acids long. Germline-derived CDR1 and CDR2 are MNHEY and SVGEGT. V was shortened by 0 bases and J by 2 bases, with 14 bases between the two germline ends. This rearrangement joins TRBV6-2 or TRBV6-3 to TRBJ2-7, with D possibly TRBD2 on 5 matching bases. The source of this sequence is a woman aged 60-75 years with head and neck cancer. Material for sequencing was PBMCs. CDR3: CASSYSTRAQTYEQYF. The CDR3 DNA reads TGTGCCAGCAGTTACTCGACGCGGGCTCAGACCTACGAGCAGTACTTC.